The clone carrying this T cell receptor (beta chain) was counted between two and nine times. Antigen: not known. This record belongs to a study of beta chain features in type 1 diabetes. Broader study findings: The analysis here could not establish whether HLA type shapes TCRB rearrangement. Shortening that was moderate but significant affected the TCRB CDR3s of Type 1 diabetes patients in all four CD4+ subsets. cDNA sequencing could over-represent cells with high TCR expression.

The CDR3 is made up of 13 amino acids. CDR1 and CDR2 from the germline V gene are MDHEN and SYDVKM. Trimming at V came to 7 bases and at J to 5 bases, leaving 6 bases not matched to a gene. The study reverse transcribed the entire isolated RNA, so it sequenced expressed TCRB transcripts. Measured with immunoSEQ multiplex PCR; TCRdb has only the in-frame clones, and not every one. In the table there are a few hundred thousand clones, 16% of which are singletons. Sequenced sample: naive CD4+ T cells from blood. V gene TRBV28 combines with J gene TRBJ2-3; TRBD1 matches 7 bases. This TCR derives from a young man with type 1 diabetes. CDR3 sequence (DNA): TGTGCCAGCAACAGGGGTGGAGGAGATACGCAGTATTTT. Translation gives CASNRGGGDTQYF.